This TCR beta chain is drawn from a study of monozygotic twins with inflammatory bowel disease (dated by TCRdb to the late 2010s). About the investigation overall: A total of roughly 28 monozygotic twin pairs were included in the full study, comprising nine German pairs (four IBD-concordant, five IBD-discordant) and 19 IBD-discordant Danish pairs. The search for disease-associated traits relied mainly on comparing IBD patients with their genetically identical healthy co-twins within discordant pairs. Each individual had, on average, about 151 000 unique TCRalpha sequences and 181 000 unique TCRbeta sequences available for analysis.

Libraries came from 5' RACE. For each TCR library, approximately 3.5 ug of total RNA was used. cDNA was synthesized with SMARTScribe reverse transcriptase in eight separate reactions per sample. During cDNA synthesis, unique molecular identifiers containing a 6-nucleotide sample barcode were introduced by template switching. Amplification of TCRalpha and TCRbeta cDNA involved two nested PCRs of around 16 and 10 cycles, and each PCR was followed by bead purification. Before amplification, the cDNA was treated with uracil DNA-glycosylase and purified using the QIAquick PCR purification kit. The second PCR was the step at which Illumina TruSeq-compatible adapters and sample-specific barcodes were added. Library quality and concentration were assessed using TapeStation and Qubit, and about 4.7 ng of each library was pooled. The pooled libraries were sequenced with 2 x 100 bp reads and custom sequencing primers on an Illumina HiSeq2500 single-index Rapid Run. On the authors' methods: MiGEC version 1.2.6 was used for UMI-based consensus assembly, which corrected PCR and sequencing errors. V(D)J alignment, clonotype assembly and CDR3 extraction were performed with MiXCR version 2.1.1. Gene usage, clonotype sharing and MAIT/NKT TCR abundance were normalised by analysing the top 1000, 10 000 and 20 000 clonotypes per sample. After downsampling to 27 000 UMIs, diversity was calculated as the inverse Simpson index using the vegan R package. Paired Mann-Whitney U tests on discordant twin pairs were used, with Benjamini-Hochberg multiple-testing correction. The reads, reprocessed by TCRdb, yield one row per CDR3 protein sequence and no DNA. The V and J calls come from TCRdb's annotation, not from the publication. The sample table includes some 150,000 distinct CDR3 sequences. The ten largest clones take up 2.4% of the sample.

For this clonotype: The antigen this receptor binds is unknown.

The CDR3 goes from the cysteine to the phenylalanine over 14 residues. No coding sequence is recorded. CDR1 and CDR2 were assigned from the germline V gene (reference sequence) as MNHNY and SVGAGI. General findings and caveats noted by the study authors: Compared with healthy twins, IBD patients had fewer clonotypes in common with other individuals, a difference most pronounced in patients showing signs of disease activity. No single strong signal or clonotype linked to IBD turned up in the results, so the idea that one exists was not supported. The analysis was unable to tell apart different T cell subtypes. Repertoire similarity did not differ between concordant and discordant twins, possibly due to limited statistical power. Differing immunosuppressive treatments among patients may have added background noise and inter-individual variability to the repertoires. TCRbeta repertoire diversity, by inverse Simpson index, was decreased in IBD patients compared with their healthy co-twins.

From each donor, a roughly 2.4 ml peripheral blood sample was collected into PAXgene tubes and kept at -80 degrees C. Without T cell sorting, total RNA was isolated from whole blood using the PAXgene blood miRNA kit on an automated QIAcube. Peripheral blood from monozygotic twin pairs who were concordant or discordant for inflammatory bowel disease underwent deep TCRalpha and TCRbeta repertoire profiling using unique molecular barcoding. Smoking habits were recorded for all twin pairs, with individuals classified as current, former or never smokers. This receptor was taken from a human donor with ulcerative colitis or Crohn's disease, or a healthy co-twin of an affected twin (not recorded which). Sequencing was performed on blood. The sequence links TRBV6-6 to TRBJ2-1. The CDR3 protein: CASSYSSGYNEQFF.